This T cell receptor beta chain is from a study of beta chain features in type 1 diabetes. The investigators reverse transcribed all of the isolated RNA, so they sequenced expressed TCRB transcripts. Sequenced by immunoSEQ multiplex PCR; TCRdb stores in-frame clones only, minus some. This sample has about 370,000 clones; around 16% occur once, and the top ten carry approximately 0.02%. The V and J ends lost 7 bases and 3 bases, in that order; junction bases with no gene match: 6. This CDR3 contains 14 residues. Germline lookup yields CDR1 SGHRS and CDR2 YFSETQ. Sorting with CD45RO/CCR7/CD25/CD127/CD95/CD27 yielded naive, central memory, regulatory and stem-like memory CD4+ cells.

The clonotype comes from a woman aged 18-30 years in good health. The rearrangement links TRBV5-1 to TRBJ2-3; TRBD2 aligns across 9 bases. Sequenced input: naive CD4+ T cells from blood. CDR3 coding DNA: TGCGCCAGCGGACGACTAGCGGAAACAGATACGCAGTATTTT. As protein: CASGRLAETDTQYF.